These 3 T cell receptor beta chains share one sample of origin, sequenced in a study of metastatic and nonmetastatic thyroid tumors. TCRdb re-clonotyped the PCR reads via MiXCR. There are approximately 21,000 clones in the sample; around 30% occur only once, and about 20% lies in the top ten. The entire patient cohort was treatment-naive prior to thyroid surgery. The sequenced sample consisted of blood. The source of these receptors is a female donor with papillary thyroid cancer or a benign thyroid nodule (not recorded which). Some clones in this sample may be carry-over from other donors' samples.

In its sample, this clone ranks as medium-sized. This chain uses TRBV7-2 with TRBJ1-2; TRBD1 is a possible D gene (5 bases). Per germline, CDR1 SGHTA and CDR2 FQGNSA. V dropped 5 bases and J dropped 2 bases, with 15 bases sitting between them. The CDR3 loop spans 15 amino acids. The DNA of the CDR3 is TGTGCCAGCAGCCCCACGGGGGGAGCGAACTATGGCTACACCTTC. Residues: CASSPTGGANYGYTF. Based on the CDR3 plus reference TRBV7-2 and TRBJ1-2, the full variable domain is GAGVSQSPSNKVTEKGKDVELRCDPISGHTALYWYRQSLGQGLEFLIYFQGNSAPDKSGLPSDRFSAERTGGSVSTLTIQRTQQEDSAVYLCASSPTGGANYGYTFGSGTRLTVV.

Comment on this clone: The sample carries other DNA sequences with the same CDR3. The CDR3 loop reads CASSRGVIADNNEQFF. The CDR3, as DNA: TGTGCCAGCAGTCGGGGAGTTATTGCGGACAACAATGAGCAGTTCTTC. The rearrangement links TRBV6-2 or TRBV6-3 to TRBJ2-1; D tentatively reads TRBD1 or TRBD2 (5 bases each). V lost 5 bases and J 5 bases, leaving 19 bases between the germline ends. Germline-derived CDR1 and CDR2 are MNHEY and SVGEGT. The CDR3 is 16 amino acids.

The genes are TRBV27 and TRBJ2-7; D perhaps matches TRBD1 (6 bases). Germline lookup yields CDR1 MNHEY and CDR2 SMNVEV (reference sequence). The CDR3 is 13 residues long. The V end lost 4 bases, the J end lost 0 bases, and 7 bases lay between the germline ends. CDR3 sequence (DNA): TGTGCCAGCAGTTCGGACAGCTCCTACGAGCAGTACTTC. This encodes CASSSDSSYEQYF.